The rows below give T cell receptor beta chains drawn from one sample of a study of blood T cell repertoires in COVID-19. Profiling relied on immunoSEQ multiplex PCR, and the TCRdb table lists in-frame clones only, not all of them. The sample has about 160,000 clones, 70% to 90% seen once. The sample was peripheral blood. The receptors derive from a woman in her fifties or sixties with COVID-19, enrolled during active disease. Each CDR3 is given with its conserved first and last residue. D genes are given only for firm matches. Only some rows state a clone size, as once, few, many or a class for expanded clones.

clone_size j_call d_call v_call cdr3_nt cdr3_aa
NA TRBJ1-3 NA TRBV10-3 TGTGCCATCAGTGAACAGGGAGGAAACACCATATATTTT CAISEQGGNTIYF
once TRBJ1-1 NA TRBV30 TGTGCCTGGGGGAGGTCCGCCACTGAAGCTTTCTTT CAWGRSATEAFF
NA TRBJ1-4 NA TRBV4-1 TGCGCCAGCAGCCAAGAGGGAGGGGGTAGTCTCTTTGAAAAACTGTTTTTT CASSQEGGGSLFEKLFF
NA TRBJ1-4 NA TRBV15 TGTGCCACCAAACAGGCAACTAATGAAAAACTGTTTTTT CATKQATNEKLFF
NA TRBJ1-5 NA TRBV7-9 TGTGCCAGCAGCTTAGACGGGAATAGCAATCAGCCCCAGCATTTT CASSLDGNSNQPQHF
NA TRBJ1-3 NA TRBV18 TGTGCCAGCTCACCGAGTCGGGGGAACACCATATATTTT CASSPSRGNTIYF
NA TRBJ1-2 NA TRBV15 TGTGCCACCAGCAGAGAGGGCACAGGGTATGGCTATGGCTACACCTTC CATSREGTGYGYGYTF
NA TRBJ2-2 TRBD1 TRBV10-3 TGTGCCATCAGTGACCTGGGGACAGGGGGGGCGAACACCGGGGAGCTGTTTTTT CAISDLGTGGANTGELFF
NA TRBJ1-2 NA TRBV6-1 TGTGCCAGCAGTGAAGGCGCAGGCCGGCGCTATGGCTACACCTTC CASSEGAGRRYGYTF
NA TRBJ1-1 TRBD1 TRBV19 TGTGCCAGTAGTAGATCGACAGGGGGCCTGAACACTGAAGCTTTCTTT CASSRSTGGLNTEAFF
few TRBJ1-3 NA TRBV5-4 TGTGCCAGCAGCTTGGTGGGCGTCTCTGGAAACACCATATATTTT CASSLVGVSGNTIYF
NA TRBJ1-1 TRBD1 TRBV5-5 TGTGCCAGCAGCCCGAATACAGGGGCAGGTACTGAAGCTTTCTTT CASSPNTGAGTEAFF
NA TRBJ2-2 TRBD2 TRBV9 TGTGCCAGCAGCTACAGCGGGACGAACACCGGGGAGCTGTTTTTT CASSYSGTNTGELFF
NA TRBJ1-1 TRBD1 TRBV18 TGTGCCAGCTCACTCGGGACAGGGGAGAACACTGAAGCTTTCTTT CASSLGTGENTEAFF
NA TRBJ1-6 NA TRBV21-1 TGTGCCAGCAGCTCCTCGTCCGGGACAGGGGGTTCACCCCTCCACTTT CASSSSSGTGGSPLHF
NA TRBJ1-5 NA TRBV19 TGTGCCAGTAGTATGACGAGGTCCCATAGCAATCAGCCCCAGCATTTT CASSMTRSHSNQPQHF
NA TRBJ1-5 NA TRBV5-1 TGCGCCAGCAGCTTAGAGGGGGAGCAGCCCCAGCATTTT CASSLEGEQPQHF
NA TRBJ1-4 NA TRBV29-1 TGCAGCGTTGAAGTACCAGGAGAAAAACTGTTTTTT CSVEVPGEKLFF
NA TRBJ1-2 NA TRBV6-2/TRBV6-3 TGTGCCAGCAGCGGAAGATCGCCTCTAGAAGGCTACACCTTC CASSGRSPLEGYTF
NA TRBJ2-3 TRBD2 TRBV9 TGTGCCAGCAGCGTAGCGCTAGCGGGAGTGACAGATACGCAGTATTTT CASSVALAGVTDTQYF
NA TRBJ1-5 NA TRBV27 TGTGCCAGCAGTTCCATCACAGGAGCCAATCAGCCCCAGCATTTT CASSSITGANQPQHF
once TRBJ1-5 NA TRBV30 TGTGCCTGGAGCAGGGATCTTGGCAATCAGCCCCAGCATTTT CAWSRDLGNQPQHF
NA TRBJ1-1 TRBD1 TRBV5-1 TGCGCCAGCAGCTTGACAGGGGGTGAAGCTTTCTTT CASSLTGGEAFF
NA TRBJ1-4 NA TRBV30 TGTGCCTGGAGTTCCGGACAGCTACTTGCAACTAATGAAAAACTGTTTTTT CAWSSGQLLATNEKLFF
NA TRBJ1-1 TRBD1 TRBV9 TGTGCCAGCAGCGTTCAACCAGGGGGCCTGAACACTGAAGCTTTCTTT CASSVQPGGLNTEAFF
NA TRBJ1-6 TRBD1 TRBV19 TGTGCCAGTAGTAAAGACAGGGGAGGGCCAAGCTCCTATAATTCACCCCTCCACTTT CASSKDRGGPSSYNSPLHF
few TRBJ1-4 NA TRBV7-9 TGTGCCAGCAGCTTAATTGCCCAGGGCGAACTGTTTTTT CASSLIAQGELFF
NA TRBJ1-6 TRBD1 TRBV27 TGTGCCAGCAGTTTATTACAGGGGACGTTTTATAATTCACCCCTCCACTTT CASSLLQGTFYNSPLHF
NA TRBJ1-2 TRBD1 TRBV29-1 TGCAGCGTCCACGGACAGGGGGAGGATGGCTACACCTTC CSVHGQGEDGYTF
NA TRBJ2-1 NA TRBV6-5 TGTGCCAGCAGTAGGACAGTCAGGGGAGACAATGAGCAGTTCTTC CASSRTVRGDNEQFF
NA TRBJ2-5 NA TRBV11-2 TGTGCCAGCAGCTTAGGGGACATACCCTCGGAGACCCAGTACTTC CASSLGDIPSETQYF
NA TRBJ2-7 TRBD2 TRBV6-2/TRBV6-3 TGTGCCAGCAGCAGGGGGGCTAGCGGGAGGTCCCACGAGCAGTACTTC CASSRGASGRSHEQYF
NA TRBJ1-6 NA TRBV9 TGTGCCAGCAGCGTCGGCGGTTTGCGTAATTCACCCCTCCACTTT CASSVGGLRNSPLHF
NA TRBJ2-1 NA TRBV13 TGTGCCAGCAGCGAGGACAGAGGCCTCTACAATGAGCAGTTCTTC CASSEDRGLYNEQFF
once TRBJ1-4 NA TRBV6-6 TGTGCCAGCAGTCCGCTCGGGACTAAAAATGAAAAACTGTTTTTT CASSPLGTKNEKLFF
NA TRBJ1-6 NA TRBV2 TGTGCCAGCACACAGGGCCAAGGATATGGTTCACCCCTCCACTTT CASTQGQGYGSPLHF
few TRBJ1-5 NA TRBV13 TGTGCCAGCAGCCCCAACAGAGGCAATCAGCCCCAGCATTTT CASSPNRGNQPQHF
NA TRBJ1-1 NA TRBV9 TGTGCCAGCAGCCCGGCCGGGGGTGCAGATGAAGCTTTCTTT CASSPAGGADEAFF
NA TRBJ1-3 NA TRBV27 TGTGCCAGCAGTTCTCTTACAGGGAGGGTAGGAAACACCATATATTTT CASSSLTGRVGNTIYF
NA TRBJ1-1 TRBD1 TRBV10-1 TGCGCCAGCAGCCCAGGGGGGAACACTGAAGCTTTCTTT CASSPGGNTEAFF
NA TRBJ2-7 TRBD1 TRBV14 TGTGCCAGCAGCCACGACAGGGAGATCTACGAGCAGTACTTC CASSHDREIYEQYF
NA TRBJ1-3 NA TRBV2 TGTGCCAGCGGGGCGGGGCTGGGAAACACCATATATTTT CASGAGLGNTIYF
NA TRBJ1-4 NA TRBV7-9 TGTGCCAGCAGCTTAAGTCAGGGAAGACTGTTTTTT CASSLSQGRLFF
NA TRBJ1-3 TRBD1 TRBV12-5 TGTGCTAGTGGTTTGATTTGGACAGGGCTTGGAAACACCATATATTTT CASGLIWTGLGNTIYF
few TRBJ1-1 TRBD1 TRBV18 TGTGCCAGCTCACACCAGGGGGTCAACACTGAAGCTTTCTTT CASSHQGVNTEAFF
NA TRBJ2-2 TRBD2 TRBV7-7 TGTGCCAGCAGTTTCCAAGCGGGGGTTAACACCGGGGAGCTGTTTTTT CASSFQAGVNTGELFF
NA TRBJ1-2 NA TRBV19 TGTGCCAGTAGCCTAAGACTGAACGGCGACGGCTACACCTTC CASSLRLNGDGYTF
NA TRBJ1-4 NA TRBV5-1 TGCGCCAGCAGCTTGGGGAGGAGCCGTGCAACTAATGAAAAACTGTTTTTT CASSLGRSRATNEKLFF
NA TRBJ1-3 NA TRBV7-7 TGTGCTAGCAGCTCCGGACTAAGCTCTGGAAACACCATATATTTT CASSSGLSSGNTIYF
NA TRBJ1-1 TRBD1 TRBV5-1 TGCGCCAGCAGCTTAAGGGGGCCGGGCGCTGAAGCTTTCTTT CASSLRGPGAEAFF
once TRBJ1-4 NA TRBV5-1 TGCGCCAGCAGCAAGGAGGCGAGCCTTAATGAAAAACTGTTTTTT CASSKEASLNEKLFF
NA TRBJ2-7 NA TRBV13 TGTGCCAGCAGCTTCCGGGCGGCGGGTGGGAACGAGCAGTACTTC CASSFRAAGGNEQYF
NA TRBJ1-4 TRBD1 TRBV7-2 TGTGCCAGCAGCCGTTATCAGACAGGGAGGAATGAAAAACTGTTTTTT CASSRYQTGRNEKLFF
NA TRBJ2-7 NA TRBV27 TGTGCCAGCAGTCGCCAGGACAGCTCCTACGAGCAGTACTTC CASSRQDSSYEQYF
NA TRBJ2-1 TRBD2 TRBV11-1 TGTGCCAGCAGCTTAGGTGGGGAGGGCTCCTACAATGAGCAGTTCTTC CASSLGGEGSYNEQFF
few TRBJ2-5 NA TRBV29-1 TGCAGCGTTGAGAGGGCCGGGGAGACCCAGTACTTC CSVERAGETQYF